This record looks at one TCR beta chain sequence and its context. Its target is not known. Trimming stripped 3 bases from V and 6 bases from J, with 21 bases between. Germline lookup yields CDR1 SEHNR and CDR2 FQNEAQ (reference sequence). The CDR3 contains 16 residues. Clones were read by immunoSEQ multiplex PCR, and TCRdb kept only the in-frame ones, dropping some. The repertoire holds 90,000 to 100,000 clones, with more than 70% as singletons. This specimen belongs to a study of identifying expanded T cells in peripheral blood. Study observations and caveats: Variance in clone template counts between two-week samples significantly increased with total template count across all healthy donors. Differentially abundant clones: roughly 1.2 between replicates, 16.4 at around 15 days, less than 20 at four.

No infections or other immune events were documented during collection. Sequences were obtained from blood. The receptor was isolated from a person aged 18 to 75 in good health. V usage is TRBV7-9 and J usage is TRBJ2-7, with D possibly called TRBD1 or TRBD2 (5 bases each). CDR3 DNA sequence: TGTGCCAGCAGCTTGCAGAGTACGCCCTTGGGGGTCGAGCAGTACTTC. This translates into CASSLQSTPLGVEQYF. The variable domain in full, completed from reference TRBV7-9 and TRBJ2-7, reads DTGVSQNPRHKITKRGQNVTFRCDPISEHNRLYWYRQTLGQGPEFLTYFQNEAQLEKSRLLSDRFSAERPKGSFSTLEIQRTEQGDSAMYLCASSLQSTPLGVEQYFGPGTRLTVT.